This TCR beta chain was identified during a study of vaccination effects on CD4 cells after COVID-19. Prior to sequencing, the ViraFEST assay stimulated PBMC with viral peptide pools, which expanded the antigen-specific CD4+ T cells. Cells that had been cultured for less than 13 days were the source of isolated CD4+ T cells. Points from the study as a whole: From healthy vaccinees, only 1 of 255 vaccine-induced clones also reacted to common cold coronaviruses.

Turning to this clone: What it recognizes is unknown.

Sequencing used immunoSEQ multiplex PCR; TCRdb keeps in-frame clones, though not all of them. The table records tens of thousands of clones, around 70% of them present only once. The origin of this receptor is a human donor who received a COVID-19 vaccine. The material was CD4+ T cells from PBMCs cultured with HCoV-229E spike peptides, obtained before COVID-19 vaccination.

CDR3 in amino acids: CASSGGTSGKETQYF. In nucleotides, the CDR3 is TGCGCCAGCAGTGGGGGGACTAGCGGGAAAGAGACCCAGTACTTC. The chain carries TRBV10-1 and TRBJ2-5; 13 bases are shared with TRBD2. Germline CDR1 is WNHNN and CDR2 is SYGVQD (reference sequence). V lost 4 bases and J lost 3; bases outside the gene matches: 2. The CDR3 extends over 15 amino acids.